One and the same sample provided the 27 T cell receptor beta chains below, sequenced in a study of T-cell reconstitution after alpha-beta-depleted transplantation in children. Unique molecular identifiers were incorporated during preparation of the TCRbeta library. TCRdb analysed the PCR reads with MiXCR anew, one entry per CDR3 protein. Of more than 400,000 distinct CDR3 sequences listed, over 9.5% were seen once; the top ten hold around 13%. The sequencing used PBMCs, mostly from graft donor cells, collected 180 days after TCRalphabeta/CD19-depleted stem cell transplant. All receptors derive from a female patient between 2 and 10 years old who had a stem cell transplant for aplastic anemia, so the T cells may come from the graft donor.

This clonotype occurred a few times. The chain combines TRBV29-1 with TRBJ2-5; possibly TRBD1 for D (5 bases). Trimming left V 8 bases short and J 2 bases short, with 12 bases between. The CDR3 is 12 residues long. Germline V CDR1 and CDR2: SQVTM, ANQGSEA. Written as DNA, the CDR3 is TGCAGCATTCGACAGCTACAAGAGACCCAGTACTTC. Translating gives CSIRQLQETQYF.

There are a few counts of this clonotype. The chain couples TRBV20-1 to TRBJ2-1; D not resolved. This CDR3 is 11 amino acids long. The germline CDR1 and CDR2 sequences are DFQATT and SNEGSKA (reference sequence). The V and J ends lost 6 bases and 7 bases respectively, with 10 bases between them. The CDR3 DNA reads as TGCAGTGCCCTGATGAGGAATGAGCAGTTCTTC. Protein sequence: CSALMRNEQFF.

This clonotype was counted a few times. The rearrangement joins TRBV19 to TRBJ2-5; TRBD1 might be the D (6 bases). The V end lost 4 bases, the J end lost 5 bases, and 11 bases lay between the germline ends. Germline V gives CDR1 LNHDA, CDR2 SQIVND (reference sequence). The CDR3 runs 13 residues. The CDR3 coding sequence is TGTGCCAGTAGTACTACAGGGTTGGAGACCCAGTACTTC. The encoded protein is CASSTTGLETQYF.

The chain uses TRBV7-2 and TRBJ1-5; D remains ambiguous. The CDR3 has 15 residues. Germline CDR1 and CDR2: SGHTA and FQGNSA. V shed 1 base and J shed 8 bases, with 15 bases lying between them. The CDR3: CASSLGSPQGEPQHF. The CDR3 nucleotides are TGTGCCAGCAGCTTAGGAAGTCCCCAAGGAGAGCCCCAGCATTTT.

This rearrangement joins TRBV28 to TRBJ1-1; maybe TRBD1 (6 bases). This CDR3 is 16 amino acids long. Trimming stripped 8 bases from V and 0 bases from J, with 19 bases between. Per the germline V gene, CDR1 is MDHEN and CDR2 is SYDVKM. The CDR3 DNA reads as TGTGCCAGCGGGACGAGAGGGGGGGGCCTGAACACTGAAGCTTTCTTT. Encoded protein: CASGTRGGGLNTEAFF.

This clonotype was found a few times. CDR3 amino acids: CASSQAGLEQFF. The DNA of the CDR3 is TGTGCCAGCAGCCAAGCGGGACTTGAGCAGTTCTTC. The J gene is TRBJ2-1, the V gene TRBV3-1; TRBD2 is a possible D gene (6 bases). Germline-derived CDR1 and CDR2 are LGHDT and YNNKEL (reference sequence). This CDR3 contains 12 residues. The V end lost 1 base, the J end lost 9 bases, and 7 bases lay between the germline ends.

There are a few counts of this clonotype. In DNA, the CDR3 is TGTGCCAGCAGCTTAGGAGGGTGGGACAATCAATATGGCTACACCTTC. Protein: CASSLGGWDNQYGYTF. This chain uses TRBV7-2 with TRBJ1-2; TRBD1 is a possible D gene (6 bases). Germline V gene data show CDR1 as SGHTA and CDR2 as FQGNSA. The CDR3 contains 16 residues. The V gene lost 1 base and the J gene lost 5 bases, with 17 bases spanning the gap.

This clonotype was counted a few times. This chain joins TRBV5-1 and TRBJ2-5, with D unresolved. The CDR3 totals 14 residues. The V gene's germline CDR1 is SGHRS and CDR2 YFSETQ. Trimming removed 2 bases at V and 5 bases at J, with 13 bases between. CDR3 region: CASSFGSHGETQYF. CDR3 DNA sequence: TGCGCCAGCAGCTTCGGCAGCCACGGGGAGACCCAGTACTTC.

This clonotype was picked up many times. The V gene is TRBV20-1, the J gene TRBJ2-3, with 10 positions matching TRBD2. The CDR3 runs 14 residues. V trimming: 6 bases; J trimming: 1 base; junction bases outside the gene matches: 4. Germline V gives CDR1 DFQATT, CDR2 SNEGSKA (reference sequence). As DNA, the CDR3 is TGCAGTGCAAGTCTAGCGGGAGGCACAGATACGCAGTATTTT. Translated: CSASLAGGTDTQYF.

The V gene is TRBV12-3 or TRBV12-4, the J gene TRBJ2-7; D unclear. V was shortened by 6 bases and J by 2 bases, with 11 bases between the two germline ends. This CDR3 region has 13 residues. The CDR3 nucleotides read TGTGCCAGCAGAACTACCGGTCCCTACGAGCAGTACTTC. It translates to CASRTTGPYEQYF.

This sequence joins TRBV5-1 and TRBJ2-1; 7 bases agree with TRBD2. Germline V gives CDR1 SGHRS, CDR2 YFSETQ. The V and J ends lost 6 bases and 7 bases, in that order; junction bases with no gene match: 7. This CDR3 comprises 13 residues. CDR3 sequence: CASKAGVGNEQFF. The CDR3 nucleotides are TGCGCCAGCAAGGCGGGAGTGGGGAATGAGCAGTTCTTC.

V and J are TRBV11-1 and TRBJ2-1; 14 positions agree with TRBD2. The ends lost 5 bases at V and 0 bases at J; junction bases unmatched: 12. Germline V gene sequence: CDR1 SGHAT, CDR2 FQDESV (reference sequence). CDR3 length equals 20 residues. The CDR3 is CASSLRTSGRLGLSYNEQFF. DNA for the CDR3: TGTGCCAGCAGCCTCCGGACTAGCGGGAGGTTGGGGCTCTCCTACAATGAGCAGTTCTTC.

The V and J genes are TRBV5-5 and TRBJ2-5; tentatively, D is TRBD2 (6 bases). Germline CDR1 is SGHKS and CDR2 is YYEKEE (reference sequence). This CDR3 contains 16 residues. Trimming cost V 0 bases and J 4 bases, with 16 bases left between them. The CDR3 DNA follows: TGTGCCAGCAGCTTGGGTTGGGAGGTCTTAGCAGAGACCCAGTACTTC. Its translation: CASSLGWEVLAETQYF.

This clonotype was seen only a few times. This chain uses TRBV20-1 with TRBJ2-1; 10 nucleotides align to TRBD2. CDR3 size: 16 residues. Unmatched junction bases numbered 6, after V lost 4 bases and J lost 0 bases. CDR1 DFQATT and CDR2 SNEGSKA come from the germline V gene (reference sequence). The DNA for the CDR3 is TGCAGTGCTATGGGACTAGCGACCCTCTCCTACAATGAGCAGTTCTTC. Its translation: CSAMGLATLSYNEQFF.

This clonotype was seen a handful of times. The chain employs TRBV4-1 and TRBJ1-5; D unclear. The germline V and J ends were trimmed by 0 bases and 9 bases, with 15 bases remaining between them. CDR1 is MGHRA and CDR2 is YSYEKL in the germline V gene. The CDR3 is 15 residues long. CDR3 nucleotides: TGCGCCAGCAGCCAAGATCGGCCGGGAAAAGCGCCCCAGCATTTT. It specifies CASSQDRPGKAPQHF.

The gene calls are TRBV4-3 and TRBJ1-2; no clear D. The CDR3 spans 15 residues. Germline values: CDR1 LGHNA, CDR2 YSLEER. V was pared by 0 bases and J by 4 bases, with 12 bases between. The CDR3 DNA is TGCGCCAGCAGCCAAGATCTACAGCCTACCTATGGCTACACCTTC. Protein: CASSQDLQPTYGYTF.

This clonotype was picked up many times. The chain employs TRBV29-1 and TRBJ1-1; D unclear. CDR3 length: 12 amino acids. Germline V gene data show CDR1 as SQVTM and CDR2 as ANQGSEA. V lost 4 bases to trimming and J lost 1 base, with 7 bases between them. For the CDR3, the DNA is TGCAGCGTTGGATACGGGAACACTGAAGCTTTCTTT. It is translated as CSVGYGNTEAFF.

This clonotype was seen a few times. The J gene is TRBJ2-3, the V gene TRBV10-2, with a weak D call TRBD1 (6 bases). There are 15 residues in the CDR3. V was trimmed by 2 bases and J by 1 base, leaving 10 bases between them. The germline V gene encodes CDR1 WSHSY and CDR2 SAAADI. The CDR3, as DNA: TGCGCCAGCAGTGAGGCGGCAGGGGGCACAGATACGCAGTATTTT. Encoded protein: CASSEAAGGTDTQYF.

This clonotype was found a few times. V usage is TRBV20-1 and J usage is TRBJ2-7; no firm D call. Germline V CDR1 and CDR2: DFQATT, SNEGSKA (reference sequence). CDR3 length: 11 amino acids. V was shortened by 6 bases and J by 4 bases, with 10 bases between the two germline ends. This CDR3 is CSAVGMYEQYF. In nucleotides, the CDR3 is TGCAGTGCCGTTGGCATGTACGAGCAGTACTTC.

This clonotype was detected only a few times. For the CDR3, the DNA is TGCGCCAGCGGACAGGTGGGGGACTCCGGGGAGCTGTTTTTT. Encoded protein: CASGQVGDSGELFF. The V call is TRBV4-1, the J call TRBJ2-2; perhaps TRBD1 as D (7 bases). Trimming took off 8 bases at V and 6 bases at J, with 16 bases between the two ends. Germline V lookup: CDR1 MGHRA, CDR2 YSYEKL. The CDR3 runs 14 residues.

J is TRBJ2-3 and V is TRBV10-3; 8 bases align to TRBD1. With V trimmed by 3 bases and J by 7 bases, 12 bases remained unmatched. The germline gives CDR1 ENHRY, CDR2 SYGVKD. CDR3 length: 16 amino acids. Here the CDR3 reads CAISDPDRGPVNTQYF. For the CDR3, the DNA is TGTGCCATCAGTGACCCCGACAGGGGCCCCGTAAATACGCAGTATTTT.

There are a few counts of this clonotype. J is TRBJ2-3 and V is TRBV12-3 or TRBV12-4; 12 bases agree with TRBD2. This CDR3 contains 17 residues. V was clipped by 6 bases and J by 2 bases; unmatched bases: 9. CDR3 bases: TGTGCCAGCAGCTCACCCGGACTAGCGGGGAACACAGATACGCAGTATTTT. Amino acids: CASSSPGLAGNTDTQYF.

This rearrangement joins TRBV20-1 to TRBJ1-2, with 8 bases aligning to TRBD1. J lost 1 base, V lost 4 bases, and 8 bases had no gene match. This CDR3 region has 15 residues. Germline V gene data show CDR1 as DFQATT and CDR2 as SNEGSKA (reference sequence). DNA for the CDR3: TGCAGTGCTACCCGGACAGGGCTATTTAACTATGGCTACACCTTC. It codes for CSATRTGLFNYGYTF.

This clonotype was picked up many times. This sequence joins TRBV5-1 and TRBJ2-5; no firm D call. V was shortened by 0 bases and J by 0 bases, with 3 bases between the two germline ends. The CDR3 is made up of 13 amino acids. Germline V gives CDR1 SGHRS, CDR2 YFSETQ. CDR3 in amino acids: CASSLGNQETQYF. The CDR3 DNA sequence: TGCGCCAGCAGCTTGGGTAACCAAGAGACCCAGTACTTC. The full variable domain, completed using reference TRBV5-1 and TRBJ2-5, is KAGVTQTPRYLIKTRGQQVTLSCSPISGHRSVSWYQQTPGQGLQFLFEYFSETQRNKGNFPGRFSGRQFSNSRSEMNVSTLELGDSALYLCASSLGNQETQYFGPGTRLLVL.

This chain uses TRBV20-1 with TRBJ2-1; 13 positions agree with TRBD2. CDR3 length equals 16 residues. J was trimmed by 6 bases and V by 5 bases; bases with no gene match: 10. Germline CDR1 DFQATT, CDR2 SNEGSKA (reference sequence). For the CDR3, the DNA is TGCAGTGCTGAACCTGTCGGACTAGCGGGAGCCAATGAGCAGTTCTTC. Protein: CSAEPVGLAGANEQFF.

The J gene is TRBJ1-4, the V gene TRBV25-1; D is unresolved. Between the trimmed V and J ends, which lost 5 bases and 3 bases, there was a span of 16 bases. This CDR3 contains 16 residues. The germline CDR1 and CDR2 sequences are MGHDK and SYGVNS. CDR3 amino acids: CASSPNAWLANEKLFF. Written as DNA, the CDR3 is TGTGCCAGCAGTCCCAACGCGTGGTTGGCTAATGAAAAACTGTTTTTT.

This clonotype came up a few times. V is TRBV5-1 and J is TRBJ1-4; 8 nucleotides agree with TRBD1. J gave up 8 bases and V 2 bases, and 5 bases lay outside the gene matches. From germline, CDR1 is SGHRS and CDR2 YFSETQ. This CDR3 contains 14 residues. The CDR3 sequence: CASSFGQGAEKLFF. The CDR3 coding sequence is TGCGCCAGCAGCTTTGGGCAGGGGGCCGAAAAACTGTTTTTT.